This T cell receptor (beta chain) was obtained from a study of T cells of healthy individuals. After removal of 9 bases from V and 4 bases from J, the junction contained 4 bases not matched to a gene. The CDR3 length is 14 residues. This clonotype was seen ten or more times. Via MiXCR, TCRdb re-called the 5' RACE reads, giving one row per CDR3 protein. The sample holds approximately 50,000 distinct CDR3 sequences, about 14% seen once. The chain joins TRBV12-3 or TRBV12-4 to TRBJ2-2, with 11 bases lining up with TRBD1. The TCR comes from a human donor in good health. The chain's CDR3 is CASWGQGGTGELFF. The CDR3 DNA is TGTGCCAGTTGGGGACAGGGGGGCACCGGGGAGCTGTTTTTT.